These T cell receptor beta chains were read from a single sample in a study of OX40 agonist ivuxolimab in advanced cancers. TCRdb's copy holds only in-frame clones and misses some; the assay was immunoSEQ multiplex PCR. The data contain about 23,000 clones, around four fifths of them seen just once; the ten biggest clones take up just over 2%. The sample in question was CD4+ or CD8+ T cells sorted from blood, obtained in a trial of the OX40 agonist ivuxolimab. These receptors all come from an adult with an advanced solid tumor such as melanoma, head and neck, liver or kidney cancer. The CDR3 runs from the conserved cysteine through the conserved F or W. The order of the fields is V gene, J gene, clone size, D gene, CDR3 protein, CDR3 DNA. A D gene is named only where the DNA matches it firmly. Size is stated for part of the rows, as once, few or many counts, or as a class when the clone is expanded.

v_gene: TRBV18
j_gene: TRBJ2-3
abundance: .
d_gene: .
CDR3aa: CASSRGNAADTQYF
CDR3nt: TGTGCCAGCTCACGAGGGAATGCTGCAGATACGCAGTATTTT

v_gene: TRBV7-9
j_gene: TRBJ2-5
abundance: .
d_gene: TRBD2
CDR3aa: CASAMTSGGAFETQYF
CDR3nt: TGTGCCAGCGCGATGACTAGCGGGGGGGCCTTTGAGACCCAGTACTTC

v_gene: TRBV5-1
j_gene: TRBJ1-4
abundance: .
d_gene: .
CDR3aa: CASSLLGGRDEKLFF
CDR3nt: TGCGCCAGCAGCTTGTTAGGGGGAAGGGATGAAAAACTGTTTTTT

v_gene: TRBV20-1
j_gene: TRBJ1-1
abundance: few
d_gene: .
CDR3aa: CSARDNTEAFF
CDR3nt: TGCAGTGCTAGAGACAACACTGAAGCTTTCTTT

v_gene: TRBV30
j_gene: TRBJ2-1
abundance: .
d_gene: .
CDR3aa: CAWRADSGAQFF
CDR3nt: TGTGCCTGGAGGGCCGACAGTGGGGCGCAGTTCTTC

v_gene: TRBV5-4
j_gene: TRBJ2-3
abundance: .
d_gene: .
CDR3aa: CASSLGGTDTQYF
CDR3nt: TGTGCCAGCAGCTTAGGAGGCACAGATACGCAGTATTTT

v_gene: TRBV30
j_gene: TRBJ1-6
abundance: .
d_gene: TRBD1
CDR3aa: CAWSVRDRDDSPLHF
CDR3nt: TGTGCCTGGAGTGTACGGGACAGGGACGATTCACCCCTCCACTTT

v_gene: TRBV7-2
j_gene: TRBJ2-7
abundance: .
d_gene: .
CDR3aa: CASSLPPPGYEQYF
CDR3nt: TGTGCCAGCAGCCTCCCCCCTCCCGGCTACGAGCAGTACTTC

v_gene: TRBV6-1
j_gene: TRBJ1-2
abundance: .
d_gene: .
CDR3aa: CASSRDTNYGYTF
CDR3nt: TGTGCCAGCAGCCGGGACACAAACTATGGCTACACCTTC

v_gene: TRBV28
j_gene: TRBJ2-7
abundance: .
d_gene: .
CDR3aa: CASSPHGQTTYEQYF
CDR3nt: TGTGCCAGCAGTCCCCATGGACAAACAACCTACGAGCAGTACTTC

v_gene: TRBV4-3
j_gene: TRBJ1-4
abundance: .
d_gene: TRBD1
CDR3aa: CASSQDVRGGEKLFF
CDR3nt: TGCGCCAGCAGCCAAGATGTCAGGGGGGGAGAAAAACTGTTTTTT

v_gene: TRBV7-2
j_gene: TRBJ1-3
abundance: few
d_gene: .
CDR3aa: CASSHRTNSGNTIYF
CDR3nt: TGTGCCAGCAGTCACAGGACTAACTCTGGAAACACCATATATTTT

v_gene: TRBV7-9
j_gene: TRBJ2-1
abundance: .
d_gene: TRBD2
CDR3aa: CASSLYTHGGSNEQFF
CDR3nt: TGTGCCAGCAGCTTATATACCCACGGGGGGAGCAATGAGCAGTTCTTC

v_gene: TRBV4-1
j_gene: TRBJ2-6
abundance: .
d_gene: TRBD1
CDR3aa: CASSHPKGQGVSGANVLTF
CDR3nt: TGCGCCAGCAGCCACCCCAAGGGACAGGGCGTCTCTGGGGCCAACGTCCTGACTTTC

v_gene: TRBV30
j_gene: TRBJ1-2
abundance: .
d_gene: .
CDR3aa: CAWSGQALYGYTF
CDR3nt: TGTGCCTGGAGTGGGCAGGCCCTATATGGCTACACCTTC

v_gene: TRBV30
j_gene: TRBJ1-6
abundance: .
d_gene: .
CDR3aa: CAWSRKDSFSSSYNSPLHF
CDR3nt: TGTGCCTGGAGCCGGAAGGACTCCTTTTCGAGCTCCTATAATTCACCCCTCCACTTT

v_gene: TRBV2
j_gene: TRBJ1-1
abundance: .
d_gene: .
CDR3aa: CASLQGRTEAFF
CDR3nt: TGTGCCAGCCTACAGGGAAGGACTGAAGCTTTCTTT

v_gene: TRBV10-3
j_gene: TRBJ1-2
abundance: once
d_gene: .
CDR3aa: CAISNRAEYGYTF
CDR3nt: TGTGCCATCAGCAACAGGGCGGAGTATGGCTACACCTTC

v_gene: TRBV11-2
j_gene: TRBJ2-7
abundance: few
d_gene: TRBD1
CDR3aa: CASGRGQGIYEQYF
CDR3nt: TGTGCCAGCGGACGGGGACAGGGGATCTACGAGCAGTACTTC

v_gene: TRBV9
j_gene: TRBJ2-7
abundance: .
d_gene: .
CDR3aa: CASSVGPLYEQYF
CDR3nt: TGTGCCAGCAGCGTAGGGCCCCTCTACGAGCAGTACTTC

v_gene: TRBV6-5
j_gene: TRBJ1-3
abundance: .
d_gene: TRBD1
CDR3aa: CASRDRGRGNTIYF
CDR3nt: TGTGCCAGCCGGGACAGGGGGAGAGGAAACACCATATATTTT

v_gene: TRBV30
j_gene: TRBJ1-5
abundance: .
d_gene: TRBD1
CDR3aa: CAWSEGTEYQPQHF
CDR3nt: TGTGCCTGGAGTGAGGGGACAGAATATCAGCCCCAGCATTTT